This TCR beta chain is from a study of blood T cells in healthy people across ages. Germline CDR1 reads SGHAT; CDR2 reads FQNNGV. Trimming took 2 bases from V and 1 from J, leaving 23 bases between them. The CDR3 runs 19 residues. A second PCR of 7 to 11 cycles used a sample-barcoded 5' primer and a J-beta primer mix. TCRdb called the 5' RACE reads again in MiXCR, with one record for every CDR3 protein. The repertoire holds some 1.4 million distinct CDR3 sequences, 42% seen once, with 7% to 9% in the top ten. The chain is built from TRBV11-2 and TRBJ1-1; a weak D match, TRBD1 (6 bases). This receptor was taken from a woman between 18 and 30 years old in good health. The specimen sequenced was blood. In nucleotides, the CDR3 is TGTGCCAGCAGCTTATTTTCCGGGGGAGGGGGGGCCACGAACACTGAAGCTTTCTTT. It encodes CASSLFSGGGGATNTEAFF. The entire variable domain, with the rest obtained from reference TRBV11-2 and TRBJ1-1, is as follows: EAGVAQSPRYKIIEKRQSVAFWCNPISGHATLYWYQQILGQGPKLLIQFQNNGVVDDSQLPKDRFSAERLKGVDSTLKIQPAKLEDSAVYLCASSLFSGGGGATNTEAFFGQGTRLTVV.